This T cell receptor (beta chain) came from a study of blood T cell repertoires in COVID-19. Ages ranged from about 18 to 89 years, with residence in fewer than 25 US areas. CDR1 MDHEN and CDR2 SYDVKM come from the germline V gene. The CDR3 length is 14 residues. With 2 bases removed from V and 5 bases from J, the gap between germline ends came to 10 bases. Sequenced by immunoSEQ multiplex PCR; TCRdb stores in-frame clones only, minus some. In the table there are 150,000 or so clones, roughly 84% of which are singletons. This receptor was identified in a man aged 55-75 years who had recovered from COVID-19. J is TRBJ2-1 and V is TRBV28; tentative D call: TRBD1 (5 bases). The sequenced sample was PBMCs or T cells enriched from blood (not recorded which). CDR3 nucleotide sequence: TGTGCCAGCAGTTTAGGGGCAGCCCACAATGAGCAGTTCTTC. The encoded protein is CASSLGAAHNEQFF.